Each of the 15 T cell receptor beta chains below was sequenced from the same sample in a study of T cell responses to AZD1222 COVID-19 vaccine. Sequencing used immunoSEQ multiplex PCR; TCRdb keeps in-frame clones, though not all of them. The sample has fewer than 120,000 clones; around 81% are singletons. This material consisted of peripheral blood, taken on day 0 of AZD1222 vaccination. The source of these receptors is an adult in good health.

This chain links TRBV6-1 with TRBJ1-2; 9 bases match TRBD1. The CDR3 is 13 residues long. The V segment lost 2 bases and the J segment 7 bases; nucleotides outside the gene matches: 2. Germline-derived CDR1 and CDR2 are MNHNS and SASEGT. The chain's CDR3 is CASSERDRVGYTF. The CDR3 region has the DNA TGTGCCAGCAGTGAACGGGACAGGGTTGGCTACACCTTC.

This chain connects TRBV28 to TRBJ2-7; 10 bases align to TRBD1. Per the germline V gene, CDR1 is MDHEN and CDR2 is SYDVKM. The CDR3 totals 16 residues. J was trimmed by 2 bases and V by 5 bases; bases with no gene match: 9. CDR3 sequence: CASSDRTGGFTYEQYF. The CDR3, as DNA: TGTGCCAGCAGTGATCGGACAGGGGGGTTCACCTACGAGCAGTACTTC. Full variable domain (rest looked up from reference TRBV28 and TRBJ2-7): DVKVTQSSRYLVKRTGEKVFLECVQDMDHENMFWYRQDPGLGLRLIYFSYDVKMKEKGDIPEGYSVSREKKERFSLILESASTNQTSMYLCASSDRTGGFTYEQYFGPGTRLTVT.

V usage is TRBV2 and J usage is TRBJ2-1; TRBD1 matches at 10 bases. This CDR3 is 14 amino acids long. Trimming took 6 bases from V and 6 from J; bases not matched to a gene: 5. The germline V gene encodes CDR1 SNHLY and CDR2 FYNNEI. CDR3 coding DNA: TGTGCCAGCAGGAGGGACAGGGGATTCAATGAGCAGTTCTTC. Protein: CASRRDRGFNEQFF.

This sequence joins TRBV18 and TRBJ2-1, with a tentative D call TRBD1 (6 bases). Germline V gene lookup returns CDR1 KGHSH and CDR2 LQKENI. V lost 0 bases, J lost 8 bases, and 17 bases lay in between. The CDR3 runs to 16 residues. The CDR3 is CASSPPLGAGMDEQFF. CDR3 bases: TGTGCCAGCTCACCACCTTTGGGGGCTGGAATGGATGAGCAGTTCTTC.

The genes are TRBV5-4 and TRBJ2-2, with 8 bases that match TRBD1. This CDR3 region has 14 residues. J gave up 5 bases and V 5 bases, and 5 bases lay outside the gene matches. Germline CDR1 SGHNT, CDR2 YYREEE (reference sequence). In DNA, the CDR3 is TGTGCCAGCAGTTCAGGGGGCAGAACCGGGGAGCTGTTTTTT. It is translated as CASSSGGRTGELFF.

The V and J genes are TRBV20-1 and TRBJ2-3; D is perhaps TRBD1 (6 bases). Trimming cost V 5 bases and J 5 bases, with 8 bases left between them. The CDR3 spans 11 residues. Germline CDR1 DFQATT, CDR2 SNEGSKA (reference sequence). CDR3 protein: CSALRGDTQYF. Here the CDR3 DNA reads TGCAGTGCTCTCAGGGGAGATACGCAGTATTTT.

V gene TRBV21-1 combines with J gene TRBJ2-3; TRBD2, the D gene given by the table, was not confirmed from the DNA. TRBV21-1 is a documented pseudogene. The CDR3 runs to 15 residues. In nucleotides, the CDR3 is TGTGCCAGCAGCAAAATACTAGTCTGCACAGATACGCAGTATTTT. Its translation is CASSKILVCTDTQYF.

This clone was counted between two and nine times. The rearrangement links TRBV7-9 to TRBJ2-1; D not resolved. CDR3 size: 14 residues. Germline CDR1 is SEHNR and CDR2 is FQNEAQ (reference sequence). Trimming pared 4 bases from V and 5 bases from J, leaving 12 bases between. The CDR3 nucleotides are TGTGCCAGCAGCTACACTGGGTCTAACAATGAGCAGTTCTTC. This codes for CASSYTGSNNEQFF.

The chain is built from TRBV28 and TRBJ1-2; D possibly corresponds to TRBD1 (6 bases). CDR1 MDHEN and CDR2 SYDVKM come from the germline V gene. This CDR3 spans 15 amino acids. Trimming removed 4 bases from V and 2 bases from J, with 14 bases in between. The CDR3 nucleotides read TGTGCCAGCAGTTCTGGGGGGGCAAGGAACTATGGCTACACCTTC. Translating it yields CASSSGGARNYGYTF.

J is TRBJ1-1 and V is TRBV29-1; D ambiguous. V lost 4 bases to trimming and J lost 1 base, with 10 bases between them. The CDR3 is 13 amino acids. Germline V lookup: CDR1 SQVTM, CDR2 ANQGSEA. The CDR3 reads CSVVRGGNTEAFF. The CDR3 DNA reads TGCAGCGTTGTTAGAGGAGGGAACACTGAAGCTTTCTTT.

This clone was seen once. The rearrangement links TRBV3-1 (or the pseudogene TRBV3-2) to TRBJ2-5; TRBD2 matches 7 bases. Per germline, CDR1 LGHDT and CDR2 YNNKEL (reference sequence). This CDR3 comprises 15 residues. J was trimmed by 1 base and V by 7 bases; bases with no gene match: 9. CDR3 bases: TGTGCCAGCACCAAAGGACCGGGGGGCCAAGAGACCCAGTACTTC. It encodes CASTKGPGGQETQYF.

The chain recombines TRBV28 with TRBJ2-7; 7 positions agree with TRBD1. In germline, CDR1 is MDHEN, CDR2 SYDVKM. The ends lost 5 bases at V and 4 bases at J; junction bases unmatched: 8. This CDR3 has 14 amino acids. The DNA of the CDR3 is TGTGCCAGCAGTACCCCGGGACAGCAATACGAGCAGTACTTC. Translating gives CASSTPGQQYEQYF.

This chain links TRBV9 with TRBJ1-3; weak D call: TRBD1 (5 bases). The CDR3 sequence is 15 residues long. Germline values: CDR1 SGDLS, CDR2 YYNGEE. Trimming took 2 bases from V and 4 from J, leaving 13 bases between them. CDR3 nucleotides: TGTGCCAGCAGCGTGGGACTCGGAAAAGGAAACACCATATATTTT. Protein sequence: CASSVGLGKGNTIYF.

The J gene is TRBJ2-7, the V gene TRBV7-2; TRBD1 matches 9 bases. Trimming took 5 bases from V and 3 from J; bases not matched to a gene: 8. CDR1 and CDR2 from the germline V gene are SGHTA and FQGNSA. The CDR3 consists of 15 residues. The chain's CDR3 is CASSTSGTGYYEQYF. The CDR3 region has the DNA TGTGCCAGCAGCACTTCCGGGACAGGGTACTACGAGCAGTACTTC.

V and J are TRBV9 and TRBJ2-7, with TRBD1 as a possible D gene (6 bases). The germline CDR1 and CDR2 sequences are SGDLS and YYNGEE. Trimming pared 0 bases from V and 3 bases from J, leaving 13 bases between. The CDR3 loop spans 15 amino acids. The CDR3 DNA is TGTGCCAGCAGCGTAGGAATCGGACAGCTCTACGAGCAGTACTTC. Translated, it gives CASSVGIGQLYEQYF.